This T cell receptor beta chain was retrieved from a study of blood T cell repertoires in COVID-19. The overall study: Researchers got acute and convalescent COVID-19 samples from the United States, Italy and Spain. Nucleic acid was either cDNA or gDNA, and it came from T cells, B-cell-depleted T cells, or PBMCs.

The CDR3 runs 15 residues. Trimming took 5 bases from V and 4 from J; bases not matched to a gene: 5. CDR1 is MNHEY, CDR2 SMNVEV, per germline (reference sequence). As processed by the authors: Estimated nucleated cell counts came from reference gene primer amplification. This table comes from immunoSEQ multiplex PCR, and its TCRdb copy is limited to in-frame clones, with some not included. Clone size and the V and J calls come from that table; the DNA yielded D and trimming. The sample records 250,000 or so clones, around 86% being singletons. The TCR was taken from a woman between 65 and 79 years old with active or convalescent COVID-19. The chain combines TRBV27 with TRBJ2-1, with 10 positions matching TRBD2. The sequenced sample was peripheral blood. As DNA, the CDR3 is TGTGCCAGCAGTATGAGTAGCGGGGGGTACAATGAGCAGTTCTTC. Protein product: CASSMSSGGYNEQFF.